This TCR beta chain emerged from a study of blood T cell repertoires in COVID-19. Study at large: The origin of the acute and convalescent COVID-19 samples was the United States, Italy and Spain. PBMCs, B-cell-depleted T cells, or T cells were the source of the cDNA or gDNA that made up the material.

In the original workflow: Using reference gene primer amplification, nucleated cell counts were estimated. Here immunoSEQ multiplex PCR was the method, and the copy in TCRdb shows in-frame clones only, minus some. The DNA was the basis for D and trimming; V, J and clone size are from that table. The sample lists nearly 95,000 clones; about 90% were seen once. The V gene's germline CDR1 is SGHRS and CDR2 YFSETQ. The CDR3 consists of 16 residues. V lost 0 bases and J lost 7, with 19 bases in between. The V gene is TRBV5-1, the J gene TRBJ1-1, with D perhaps matching TRBD1 (5 bases). The TCR comes from a human donor with active COVID-19. The donor label of this sample is uncertain. The material sequenced was peripheral blood. The CDR3 DNA reads as TGCGCCAGCAGCTTGGGTGGGTTGTGGGGCGCGGATGAAGCTTTCTTT. The encoded protein is CASSLGGLWGADEAFF.